The 23 T cell receptor beta chains reported below all come from one sample, sequenced in a study of CD8+CD57+ T cells in acquired aplastic anemia. TCR beta VDJ and CDR3 profiling used genomic DNA as template. TCRdb redid the calling of the reads with MiXCR, one entry per CDR3 protein. Here the sample spans approximately 150,000 distinct CDR3 sequences, around 48% being singletons. Patients selected for sequencing had displayed CD8+CD57+ cell expansion by flow cytometry. Sequences were obtained from sorted CD4+, CD8+, or CD8+CD57+ T cells (not recorded which) from PBMCs. Source of these receptors: a human donor with aplastic anemia.

The chain couples TRBV5-5 to TRBJ1-3; D gene ambiguous. This CDR3 contains 16 residues. Germline V CDR1 and CDR2: SGHKS, YYEKEE (reference sequence). V dropped 2 bases and J dropped 3 bases, with 15 bases sitting between them. The DNA for the CDR3 is TGTGCCAGCAGCTTAACCCCACTTGGAGGTGGAAACACCATATATTTT. Its protein is CASSLTPLGGGNTIYF.

The chain carries TRBV7-2 and TRBJ1-2; D uncertain. Germline V gives CDR1 SGHTA, CDR2 FQGNSA. V lost 5 bases and J 6 bases, leaving 10 bases between the germline ends. The length of the CDR3 is 12 residues. This chain's CDR3 is CASSLMGNGYTF. DNA for the CDR3: TGTGCCAGCAGCCTTATGGGGAATGGCTACACCTTC.

The V call is TRBV19, the J call TRBJ1-5; no firm D call. V lost 5 bases and J 3 bases, leaving 11 bases between the germline ends. The CDR3 has 14 amino acids. Germline V gives CDR1 LNHDA, CDR2 SQIVND (reference sequence). CDR3 DNA sequence: TGTGCCAGTAGTCGGTGGGAATACAATCAGCCCCAGCATTTT. Its translation: CASSRWEYNQPQHF. Supplemented by reference TRBV19 and TRBJ1-5, the full variable domain reads DGGITQSPKYLFRKEGQNVTLSCEQNLNHDAMYWYRQDPGQGLRLIYYSQIVNDFQKGDIAEGYSVSREKKESFPLTVTSAQKNPTAFYLCASSRWEYNQPQHFGDGTRLSIL.

This clonotype showed up many times. The chain is built from TRBV15 and TRBJ2-3; 10 positions match TRBD2. Looked up from germline, CDR1 is LNHNV and CDR2 is YYDKDF (reference sequence). With 1 base clipped from V and 1 base from J, the junction kept 5 bases outside the gene matches. The CDR3 length is 17 residues. The CDR3 spells CATSRAIGLAGTDTQYF. DNA of the CDR3: TGTGCCACCAGCAGAGCCATCGGACTAGCGGGCACAGATACGCAGTATTTT. Combining the CDR3 with reference TRBV15 and TRBJ2-3 gives the whole variable domain DAMVIQNPRYQVTQFGKPVTLSCSQTLNHNVMYWYQQKSSQAPKLLFHYYDKDFNNEADTPDNFQSRRPNTSFCFLDIRSPGLGDTAMYLCATSRAIGLAGTDTQYFGPGTRLTVL.

This sequence joins TRBV2 and TRBJ2-1; no firm D call. The CDR3 extends over 14 amino acids. V lost 3 bases and J 7 bases, leaving 13 bases between the germline ends. Germline lookup yields CDR1 SNHLY and CDR2 FYNNEI. The CDR3 sequence is CASSEQLSKNEQFF. The CDR3 region has the DNA TGTGCCAGCAGTGAGCAGCTCAGCAAAAATGAGCAGTTCTTC.

This clonotype was recorded at least ten times. The chain is built from TRBV6-6 and TRBJ1-2; no clear D. This CDR3 comprises 17 residues. From germline, CDR1 is MNHNY and CDR2 SVGAGI (reference sequence). V was trimmed by 0 bases and J by 4 bases, leaving 18 bases between them. In DNA form, the CDR3 reads TGTGCCAGCAGTTACTCGATAGGCACCCCGGGTATCTATGGCTACACCTTC. This encodes CASSYSIGTPGIYGYTF.

This clonotype appeared a single time. The chain joins TRBV7-9 to TRBJ2-7, with TRBD1 as a possible D gene (5 bases). From germline, CDR1 is SEHNR and CDR2 FQNEAQ (reference sequence). Trimming pared 5 bases from V and 0 bases from J, leaving 8 bases between. This CDR3 comprises 13 residues. The CDR3 protein is CASSLDTSYEQYF. In nucleotides, the CDR3 is TGTGCCAGCAGCCTGGACACCTCCTACGAGCAGTACTTC.

The V gene is TRBV2, the J gene TRBJ1-2, with 8 bases aligning to TRBD1. Trimming cost V 4 bases and J 1 base; bases outside gene matches: 5. The CDR3 consists of 15 residues. In germline, CDR1 is SNHLY, CDR2 FYNNEI. The CDR3 loop is CASSGQGQDNYGYTF. As DNA, the CDR3 is TGTGCCAGCAGTGGACAGGGACAGGATAACTATGGCTACACCTTC.

At least ten counts were recorded for this clonotype. The chain recombines TRBV15 with TRBJ1-1; D call uncertain. The V gene's germline CDR1 is LNHNV and CDR2 YYDKDF (reference sequence). The V end lost 0 bases, the J end lost 6 bases, and 14 bases lay between the germline ends. This CDR3 region has 15 residues. The CDR3 bases are TGTGCCACCAGCAGAGAGCGGAGGGCGATTGCTGAAGCTTTCTTT. Residues: CATSRERRAIAEAFF.

About this clonotype itself: Lacking the conserved final phenylalanine or tryptophan, this CDR3 likely reflects a read error. The chain combines TRBV7-8 with TRBJ1-2; D unresolved. The length of the CDR3 is 14 residues. Trimming shortened V by 2 bases and J by 5 bases, and 12 bases separated the two germline ends. Germline-derived CDR1 and CDR2 are SGHVS and FQNEAQ. Here the CDR3 DNA reads TGTGCCAGCAGCTTATCGTCACGGGCTTATGGCTACACCCTC. This translates into CASSLSSRAYGYTL.

This clonotype occurred many times. The genes are TRBV20-1 and TRBJ2-7, with D uncertain. The V gene's germline CDR1 is DFQATT and CDR2 SNEGSKA (reference sequence). The V end lost 7 bases, the J end lost 6 bases, and 16 bases lay between the germline ends. This CDR3 is 12 amino acids long. This CDR3 reads CSGVTGPREQYF. The CDR3 coding sequence is TGCAGTGGCGTCACCGGGCCCCGCGAGCAGTACTTC.

The J gene is TRBJ2-7, the V gene TRBV11-3; D possibly matches TRBD1 or TRBD2 (7 bases each). The CDR3 is made up of 12 amino acids. Germline V CDR1 and CDR2: SGHNT, YENEEA. V lost 5 bases, J lost 4 bases, and 9 bases lay in between. CDR3 sequence reads: CASSQGGYEQYF. CDR3 bases: TGTGCCAGCAGCCAGGGGGGGTACGAGCAGTACTTC.

This clonotype was counted once. V and J are TRBV10-3 and TRBJ2-5, with D possibly being TRBD2 (6 bases). The CDR3 runs 15 residues. Trimming shortened V by 3 bases and J by 2 bases, and 13 bases separated the two germline ends. CDR1 and CDR2 (germline): ENHRY, SYGVKD. The CDR3 DNA follows: TGTGCCATCAGTGACCCTAGCGCCCCGCAAGAGACCCAGTACTTC. The encoded protein is CAISDPSAPQETQYF.

This clonotype was detected once. The rearrangement uses TRBV5-5 and TRBJ1-1; D remains unclear. Trimming shortened V by 4 bases and J by 6 bases, and 22 bases separated the two germline ends. Germline V gene lookup returns CDR1 SGHKS and CDR2 YYEKEE (reference sequence). This CDR3 has 16 residues. The CDR3 nucleotides are TGTGCCAGCAGCGCTAGACGGGGAGGGAGGCACCCTGAAGCTTTCTTT. This codes for CASSARRGGRHPEAFF.

This clonotype was observed many times. The chain carries TRBV7-2 and TRBJ2-3; 9 bases map to TRBD2. In germline, CDR1 is SGHTA, CDR2 FQGNSA. The CDR3 loop spans 15 amino acids. V shed 8 bases, J shed 1 base, and the junction held 7 bases outside the gene matches. CDR3 DNA sequence: TGTGCCAGCTCACCTAGCGGGGCCCGCACAGATACGCAGTATTTT. It translates to CASSPSGARTDTQYF.

This sequence joins TRBV10-3 and TRBJ2-3, with 9 bases fitting TRBD2. After removal of 7 bases from V and 6 bases from J, the junction contained 5 bases not matched to a gene. Germline CDR1 ENHRY, CDR2 SYGVKD. CDR3 length equals 13 residues. The CDR3: CAIMGLAEDTQYF. Written as DNA, the CDR3 is TGTGCCATCATGGGACTAGCTGAGGATACGCAGTATTTT.

This clonotype came up many times. This sequence joins TRBV19 and TRBJ2-3, with TRBD1 identical over 10 bases. The junction had 10 bases not matched to a gene; V was cut back by 5 bases and J by 2 bases. Germline V gene sequence: CDR1 LNHDA, CDR2 SQIVND (reference sequence). This CDR3 region has 17 residues. The CDR3 is CASSLLGQGVSTDTQYF. CDR3 nucleotide sequence: TGTGCCAGTAGTCTACTCGGACAGGGGGTATCCACAGATACGCAGTATTTT.

CDR3 sequence: CASSIGGYEQYF. CDR3 sequence (DNA): TGTGCCAGTAGTATAGGGGGATACGAGCAGTACTTC. The chain links TRBV19 to TRBJ2-7, with D unresolved. CDR1 and CDR2 (germline): LNHDA, SQIVND (reference sequence). The germline V and J ends were trimmed by 1 base and 4 bases, with 5 bases remaining between them. The length of the CDR3 is 12 residues.

This chain joins TRBV2 and TRBJ1-3; no reliable D call. V shed 5 bases and J shed 5 bases, with 13 bases lying between them. CDR1 and CDR2 from the germline V gene are SNHLY and FYNNEI. The CDR3 totals 14 residues. CDR3 sequence (DNA): TGTGCCAGCAGTCGGAAGGGATTGCGAAACACCATATATTTT. It encodes CASSRKGLRNTIYF.

About this clonotype: A much larger clonotype is one base distant, so this may be a read error. The V and J genes are TRBV4-1 and TRBJ1-1; D gene ambiguous. This CDR3 region has 17 residues. The V gene's germline CDR1 is MGHRA and CDR2 YSYEKL. In DNA form, the CDR3 reads TGCGCCAGCAGCCAAGATAAGCTTGCAGTCTTGAACACTGGAGCTTTCTTT. Amino acid sequence: CASSQDKLAVLNTGAFF.

This clonotype was detected a few times. The chain is built from TRBV27 and TRBJ2-1; 10 nucleotides match TRBD2. CDR3 length: 14 residues. The J segment lost 5 bases and the V segment lost 8 bases, leaving 6 bases of the junction unmatched. CDR1 MNHEY and CDR2 SMNVEV come from the germline V gene (reference sequence). In nucleotides, the CDR3 is TGTGCCAGCGCCATAGCGGGGGGCAACAATGAGCAGTTCTTC. Protein product: CASAIAGGNNEQFF.

The chain links TRBV5-4 to TRBJ2-5; the D gene is possibly TRBD1 (6 bases). Germline V gene sequence: CDR1 SGHNT, CDR2 YYREEE (reference sequence). The CDR3 has 16 amino acids. Trimming shortened V by 10 bases and J by 2 bases, and 24 bases separated the two germline ends. CDR3 sequence (DNA): TGTGCCTGCACCCCACCAGGGCAGGGGATGCAAGAGACCCAGTACTTC. It translates to CACTPPGQGMQETQYF.

This clonotype was seen repeatedly, ten times or more. The gene calls are TRBV6-5 and TRBJ1-5; D is possibly TRBD1 (5 bases). The CDR3 loop spans 15 amino acids. Germline V gene lookup returns CDR1 MNHEY and CDR2 SVGAGI. Trimming removed 4 bases at V and 2 bases at J, with 12 bases between. CDR3: CASSWDQNGNQPQHF. The CDR3 bases are TGTGCCAGCAGTTGGGACCAGAACGGCAATCAGCCCCAGCATTTT.